Each of the 8 T cell receptor beta chains below was sequenced from the same sample in a study of CD8 T cells in Susac syndrome. Reverse transcription used roughly 0.45 to 1 ug RNA and random hexamers. TCRdb re-called the immunoSEQ multiplex PCR reads with MiXCR, one entry per CDR3 protein. The table has about 130,000 distinct CDR3 sequences, under 95% seen once. What was sequenced was CD8+ T cells from PBMCs. These receptors all stem from a human donor with multiple sclerosis.

The DNA for the CDR3 is TGTGCCAGCAGTTTCACAGGGATTGGCGATGGCTACACCTTC. This gives the protein CASSFTGIGDGYTF. This rearrangement joins TRBV27 to TRBJ1-2, with a possible D match to TRBD1 (6 bases). CDR1 is MNHEY, CDR2 SMNVEV, per germline (reference sequence). V lost 3 bases to trimming and J lost 6 bases, with 14 bases between them. The CDR3 consists of 14 residues.

The rearrangement uses TRBV7-6 and TRBJ1-4; 10 nucleotides align to TRBD1. The V and J ends lost 6 bases and 11 bases, in that order; junction bases with no gene match: 9. The CDR3 contains 14 residues. Germline-derived CDR1 and CDR2 are SGHVS and FNYEAQ. The chain's CDR3 is CASRSGQGSEKLFF. CDR3 nucleotide sequence: TGTGCCAGCAGGTCGGGACAGGGGTCCGAGAAACTGTTTTTT. The whole variable domain, filled in from reference TRBV7-6 and TRBJ1-4, reads GAGVSQSPRYKVTKRGQDVALRCDPISGHVSLYWYRQALGQGPEFLTYFNYEAQQDKSGLPNDRFSAERPEGSISTLTIQRTEQRDSAMYRCASRSGQGSEKLFFGSGTQLSVL.

CDR3: CASRIIQNRAGEQFF. In nucleotides, the CDR3 is TGTGCCAGCAGAATCATACAAAACAGGGCGGGTGAGCAGTTCTTC. The V and J genes are TRBV12-3 or TRBV12-4 and TRBJ2-1; TRBD1 might be the D (6 bases). This CDR3 has 15 amino acids. V was trimmed by 6 bases and J by 9 bases, leaving 21 bases between them.

V and J are TRBV7-9 and TRBJ1-1; no clear D. CDR1 SEHNR and CDR2 FQNEAQ come from the germline V gene (reference sequence). Trimming cost V 5 bases and J 1 base, with 11 bases left between them. The CDR3 spans 14 residues. The CDR3 sequence is CASSQTPSNTEAFF. As DNA, the CDR3 is TGTGCCAGCAGCCAAACCCCTTCGAACACTGAAGCTTTCTTT.

J is TRBJ2-7 and V is TRBV3-1; TRBD1 or TRBD2 may be the D gene (5 bases each). Germline V gene data show CDR1 as LGHDT and CDR2 as YNNKEL (reference sequence). The CDR3 contains 16 residues. V was pared by 0 bases and J by 3 bases, with 15 bases between. CDR3 in amino acids: CASSQDRGVVLYEQYF. The CDR3 DNA is TGTGCCAGCAGCCAAGATAGAGGGGTAGTACTCTACGAGCAGTACTTC.

J is TRBJ1-4 and V is TRBV12-3 or TRBV12-4; TRBD1 might be the D (5 bases). The CDR3 contains 14 residues. The V end lost 1 base, the J end lost 4 bases, and 7 bases lay between the germline ends. The CDR3 sequence is CASSLGGHNEKLFF. The CDR3 nucleotides read TGTGCCAGCAGTTTAGGGGGCCATAATGAAAAACTGTTTTTT.

This chain joins TRBV27 and TRBJ2-5, with a possible D match to TRBD2 (6 bases). Germline V lookup: CDR1 MNHEY, CDR2 SMNVEV (reference sequence). V lost 6 bases and J 5 bases, leaving 16 bases between the germline ends. The CDR3 runs 14 residues. The CDR3 sequence is CASRPGLSAETQYF. The CDR3 DNA sequence: TGTGCCAGCAGGCCGGGACTCTCTGCGGAGACCCAGTACTTC.

The chain combines TRBV30 with TRBJ1-2; D unresolved. Trimming removed 1 base from V and 4 bases from J, with 13 bases in between. CDR1 is GTSNPN and CDR2 is SVGIG in the germline V gene (reference sequence). The CDR3 is 14 residues long. The CDR3 DNA reads TGTGCCTGGAGTGAACACAAAGATTTCTATGGCTACACCTTC. Amino acids: CAWSEHKDFYGYTF. Supplemented by reference TRBV30 and TRBJ1-2, the full variable domain reads SQTIHQWPATLVQPVGSPLSLECTVEGTSNPNLYWYRQAAGRGLQLLFYSVGIGQISSEVPQNLSASRPQDRQFILSSKKLLLSDSGFYLCAWSEHKDFYGYTFGSGTRLTVV.